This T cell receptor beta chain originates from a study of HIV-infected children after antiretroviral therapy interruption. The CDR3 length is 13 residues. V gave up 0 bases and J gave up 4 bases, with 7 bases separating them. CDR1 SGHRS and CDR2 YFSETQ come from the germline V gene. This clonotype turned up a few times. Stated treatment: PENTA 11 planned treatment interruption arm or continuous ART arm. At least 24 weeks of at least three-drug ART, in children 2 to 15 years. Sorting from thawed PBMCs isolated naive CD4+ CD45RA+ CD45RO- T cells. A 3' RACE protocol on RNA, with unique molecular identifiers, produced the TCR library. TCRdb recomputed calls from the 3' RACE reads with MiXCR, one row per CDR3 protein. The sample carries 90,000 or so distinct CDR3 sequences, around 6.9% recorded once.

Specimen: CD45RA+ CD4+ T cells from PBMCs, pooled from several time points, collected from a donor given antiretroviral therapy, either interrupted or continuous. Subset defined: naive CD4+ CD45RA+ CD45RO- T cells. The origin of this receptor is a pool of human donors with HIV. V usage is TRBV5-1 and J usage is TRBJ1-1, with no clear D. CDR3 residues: CASSLEGSTEAFF. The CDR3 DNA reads TGCGCCAGCAGCTTGGAAGGGAGCACTGAAGCTTTCTTT.